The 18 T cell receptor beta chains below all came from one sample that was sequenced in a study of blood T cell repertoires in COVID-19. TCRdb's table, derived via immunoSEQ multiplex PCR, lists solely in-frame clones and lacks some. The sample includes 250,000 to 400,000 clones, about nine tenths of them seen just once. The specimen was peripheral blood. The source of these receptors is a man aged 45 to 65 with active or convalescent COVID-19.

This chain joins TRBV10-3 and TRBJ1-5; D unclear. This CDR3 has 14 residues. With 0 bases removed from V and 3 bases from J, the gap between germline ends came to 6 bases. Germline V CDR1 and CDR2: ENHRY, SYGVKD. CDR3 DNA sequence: TGTGCCATCAGTGAGTCGCACAACAATCAGCCCCAGCATTTT. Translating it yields CAISESHNNQPQHF.

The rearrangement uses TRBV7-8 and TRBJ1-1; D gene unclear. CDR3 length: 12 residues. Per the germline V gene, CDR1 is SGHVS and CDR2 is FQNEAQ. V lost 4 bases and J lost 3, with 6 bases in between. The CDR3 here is CASSSPDTEAFF. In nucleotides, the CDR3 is TGTGCCAGCAGCTCCCCGGACACTGAAGCTTTCTTT.

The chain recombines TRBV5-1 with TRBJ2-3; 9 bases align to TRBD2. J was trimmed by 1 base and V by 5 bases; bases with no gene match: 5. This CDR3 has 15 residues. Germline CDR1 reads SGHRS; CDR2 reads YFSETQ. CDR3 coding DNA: TGCGCCAGCAGTCCACGGACTAGCGGCACAGATACGCAGTATTTT. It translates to CASSPRTSGTDTQYF.

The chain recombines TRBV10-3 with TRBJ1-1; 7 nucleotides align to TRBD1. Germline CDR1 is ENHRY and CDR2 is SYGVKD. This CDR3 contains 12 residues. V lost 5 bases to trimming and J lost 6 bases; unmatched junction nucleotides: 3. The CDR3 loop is CAISRQGSEAFF. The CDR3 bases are TGTGCCATCAGTAGACAGGGATCTGAAGCTTTCTTT.

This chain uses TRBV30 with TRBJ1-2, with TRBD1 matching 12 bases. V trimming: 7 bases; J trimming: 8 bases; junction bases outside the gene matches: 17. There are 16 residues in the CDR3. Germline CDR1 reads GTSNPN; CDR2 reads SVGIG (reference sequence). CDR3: CAFSKFSGQGAGGYTF. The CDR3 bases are TGTGCCTTTTCTAAATTTTCGGGACAGGGGGCAGGAGGCTACACCTTC.

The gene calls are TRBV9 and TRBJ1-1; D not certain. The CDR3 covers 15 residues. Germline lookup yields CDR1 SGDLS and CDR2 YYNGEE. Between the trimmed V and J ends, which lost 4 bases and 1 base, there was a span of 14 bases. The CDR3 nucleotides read TGTGCCAGCAGCCCTCGACCGACTAGGAACACTGAAGCTTTCTTT. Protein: CASSPRPTRNTEAFF.

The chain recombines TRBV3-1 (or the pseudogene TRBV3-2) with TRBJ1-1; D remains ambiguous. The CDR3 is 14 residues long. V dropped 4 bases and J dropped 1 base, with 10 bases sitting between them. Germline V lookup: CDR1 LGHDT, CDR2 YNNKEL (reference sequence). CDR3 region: CASSPWASNTEAFF. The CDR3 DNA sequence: TGTGCCAGCAGCCCCTGGGCGTCGAACACTGAAGCTTTCTTT.

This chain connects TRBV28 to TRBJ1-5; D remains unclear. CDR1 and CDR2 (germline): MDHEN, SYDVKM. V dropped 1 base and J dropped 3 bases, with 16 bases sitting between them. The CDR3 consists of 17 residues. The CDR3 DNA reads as TGTGCCAGCAGTTTATTGACCCCACGGGGAGACAATCAGCCCCAGCATTTT. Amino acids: CASSLLTPRGDNQPQHF.

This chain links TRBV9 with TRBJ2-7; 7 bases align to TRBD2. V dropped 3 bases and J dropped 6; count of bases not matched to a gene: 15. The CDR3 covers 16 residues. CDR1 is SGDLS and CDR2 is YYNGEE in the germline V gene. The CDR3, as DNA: TGTGCCAGCAGCGGACCGGGACTACTCGGAGGTGGCGAGCAGTACTTC. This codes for CASSGPGLLGGGEQYF.

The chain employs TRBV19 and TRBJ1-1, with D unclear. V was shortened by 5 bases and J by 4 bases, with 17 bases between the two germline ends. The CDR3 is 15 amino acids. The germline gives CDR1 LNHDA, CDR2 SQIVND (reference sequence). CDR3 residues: CASSPFGGTVTEAFF. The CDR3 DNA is TGTGCCAGTAGTCCTTTCGGAGGTACGGTCACTGAAGCTTTCTTT.

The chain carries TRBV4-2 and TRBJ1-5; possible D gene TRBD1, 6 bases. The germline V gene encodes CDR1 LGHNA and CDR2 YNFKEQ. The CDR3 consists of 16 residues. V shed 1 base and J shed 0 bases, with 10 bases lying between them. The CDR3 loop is CASSQVGAYSNQPQHF. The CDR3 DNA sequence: TGTGCCAGCAGCCAAGTGGGGGCCTATAGCAATCAGCCCCAGCATTTT.

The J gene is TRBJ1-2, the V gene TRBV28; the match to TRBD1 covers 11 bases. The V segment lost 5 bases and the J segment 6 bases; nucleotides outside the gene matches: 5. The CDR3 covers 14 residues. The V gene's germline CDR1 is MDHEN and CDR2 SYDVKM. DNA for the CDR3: TGTGCCAGCAGTGGAAGGGACAGGGGGGATGGCTACACCTTC. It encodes CASSGRDRGDGYTF.

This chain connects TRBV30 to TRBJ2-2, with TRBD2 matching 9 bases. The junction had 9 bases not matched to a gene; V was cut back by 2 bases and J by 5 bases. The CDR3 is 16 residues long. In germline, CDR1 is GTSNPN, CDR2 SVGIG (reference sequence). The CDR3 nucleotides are TGTGCCTGGAGTCTGGGGCTAGCGGGAAAAACCGGGGAGCTGTTTTTT. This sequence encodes CAWSLGLAGKTGELFF.

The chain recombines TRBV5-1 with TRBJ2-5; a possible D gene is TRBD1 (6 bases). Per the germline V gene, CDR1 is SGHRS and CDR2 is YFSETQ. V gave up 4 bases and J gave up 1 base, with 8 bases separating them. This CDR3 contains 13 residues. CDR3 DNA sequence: TGCGCCAGCAGCAGGGGGACCCAAGAGACCCAGTACTTC. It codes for CASSRGTQETQYF.

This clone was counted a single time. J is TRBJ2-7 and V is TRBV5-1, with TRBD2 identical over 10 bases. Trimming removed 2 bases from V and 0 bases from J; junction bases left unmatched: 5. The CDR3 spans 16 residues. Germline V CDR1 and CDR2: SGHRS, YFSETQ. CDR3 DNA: TGCGCCAGCAGCTTCTGGCTAGCGGGAGCCTCCTACGAGCAGTACTTC. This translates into CASSFWLAGASYEQYF.

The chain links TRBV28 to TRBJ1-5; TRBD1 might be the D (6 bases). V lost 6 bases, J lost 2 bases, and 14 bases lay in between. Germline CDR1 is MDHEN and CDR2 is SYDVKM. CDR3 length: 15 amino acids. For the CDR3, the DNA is TGTGCCAGCAGACTCCCAGGGGTTGGCAATCAGCCCCAGCATTTT. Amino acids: CASRLPGVGNQPQHF.

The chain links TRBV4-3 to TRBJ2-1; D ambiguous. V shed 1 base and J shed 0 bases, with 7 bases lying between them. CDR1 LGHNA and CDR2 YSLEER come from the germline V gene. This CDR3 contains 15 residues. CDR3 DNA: TGCGCCAGCAGCCAAGGGCCCAGCTCCTACAATGAGCAGTTCTTC. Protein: CASSQGPSSYNEQFF.

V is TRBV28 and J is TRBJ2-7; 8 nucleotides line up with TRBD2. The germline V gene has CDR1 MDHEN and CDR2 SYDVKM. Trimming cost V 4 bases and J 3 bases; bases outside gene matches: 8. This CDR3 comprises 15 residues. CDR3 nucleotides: TGTGCCAGCAGTTCGGGGGGGGAAGGTTTCTACGAGCAGTACTTC. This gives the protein CASSSGGEGFYEQYF.